The following is a T cell receptor beta chain sequence with its context. The sample belongs to a study of immune evolution from preneoplasia to lung adenocarcinoma. TCRdb keeps only in-frame clones here, not all; method: immunoSEQ multiplex PCR. The sample holds 35,000 to 40,000 clones, 65% to 75% seen once. The CDR3 is 15 residues long. Trimming left V 8 bases short and J 3 bases short, with 17 bases between. Germline CDR1 and CDR2: KGHSH and LQKENI. The sample taken for sequencing was FFPE invasive lung adenocarcinoma tissue. The chain recombines TRBV18 with TRBJ1-5, with D perhaps matching TRBD1 (6 bases). The receptor comes from a person between 55 and 69 years old with lung adenocarcinoma. The CDR3 loop is CASQNNGGANQPQHF. CDR3 in DNA: TGTGCCAGCCAGAATAACGGGGGGGCCAATCAGCCCCAGCATTTT.